The entry that follows covers one T cell receptor (beta chain) sequence. Its antigen is as yet unknown. The read ends 3 residues before the CDR3 terminus; that terminus is restored from the germline J gene. CDR1 and CDR2 from the germline V gene are SNHLY and FYNNEI. This CDR3 region has 17 residues. Unmatched junction bases numbered 6, after V lost 1 base and J lost 0 bases. This specimen comes from a study of T cells in women clearing cervical HPV infection. Across the whole study: Controls' single incident HPV16 infection cleared within 12 months without precancer. Case blood was drawn when the lesion was first found; control blood after infection became undetectable.

Points from the study as a whole: Unknown T-cell numbers per sample may underlie the richness differences.

Here immunoSEQ multiplex PCR was the method, and the copy in TCRdb shows in-frame clones only, minus some. This listing includes approximately 32,000 clones. The source material was blood buffy coat. This receptor was taken from a woman between 18 and 75 years old with a cervical HPV16 infection that either progressed to CIN3+ or cleared (not recorded which). The chain links TRBV2 to TRBJ2-3; 8 bases are shared with TRBD1. CDR3 DNA, as far as it was read: TGTGCCAGCAGTGAAGGGTCAGGGGGCGGGAGCACAGATACG. Amino acids: CASSEGSGGGSTDT. The complete CDR3 protein is CASSEGSGGGSTDTQYF.